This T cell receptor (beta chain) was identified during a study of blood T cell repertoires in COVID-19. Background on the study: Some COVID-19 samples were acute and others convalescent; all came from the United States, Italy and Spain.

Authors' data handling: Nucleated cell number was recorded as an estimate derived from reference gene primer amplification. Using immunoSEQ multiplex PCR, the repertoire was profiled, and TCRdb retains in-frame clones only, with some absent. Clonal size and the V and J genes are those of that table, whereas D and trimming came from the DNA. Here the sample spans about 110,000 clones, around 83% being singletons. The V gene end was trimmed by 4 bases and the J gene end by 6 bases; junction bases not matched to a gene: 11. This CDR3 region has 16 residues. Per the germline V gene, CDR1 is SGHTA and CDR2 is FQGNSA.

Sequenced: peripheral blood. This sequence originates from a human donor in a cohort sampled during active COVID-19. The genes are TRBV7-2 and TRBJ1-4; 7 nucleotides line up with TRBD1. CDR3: CASSWDSQSPYEKLFF. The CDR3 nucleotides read TGTGCCAGCAGCTGGGACAGCCAAAGCCCGTATGAAAAACTGTTTTTT.